This T cell receptor beta chain was sequenced for a study of blood T cell repertoires in COVID-19. Study at large: Material from acute and convalescent COVID-19 was sourced from the United States, Italy and Spain. T cells, B-cell-depleted T cells, or PBMCs supplied cDNA or gDNA.

Under the authors' procedure: Nucleated cell number was recorded as an estimate derived from reference gene primer amplification. Sequenced by immunoSEQ multiplex PCR; TCRdb stores in-frame clones only, minus some. V and J calls and clone size are given by that table; D and trimming were obtained from the DNA. The sample has over 250,000 clones, around 89% seen once. CDR3 length: 16 residues. The germline CDR1 and CDR2 sequences are SNHLY and FYNNEI. Trimming at V came to 5 bases and at J to 4 bases, leaving 13 bases not matched to a gene. The sample comprised peripheral blood. The receptor was isolated from a woman aged 55-70 years with acute or convalescent COVID-19. The chain couples TRBV2 to TRBJ2-7, with 8 bases that match TRBD1. CDR3 protein: CASSRQGAIGGYEQYF. CDR3 bases: TGTGCCAGCAGTCGTCAGGGGGCGATAGGAGGGTACGAGCAGTACTTC.